Below, one T cell receptor beta chain is given with its context. The antigen remains undetermined. The germline V gene has CDR1 MNHEY and CDR2 SMNVEV (reference sequence). Trimming removed 5 bases from V and 8 bases from J; junction bases left unmatched: 6. The CDR3 extends over 13 amino acids. Repertoires were generated with immunoSEQ multiplex PCR, while TCRdb's copy carries only in-frame clones and drops some. The table lists about 1.5 million clones, 95% to 99% of them singletons. This sample is drawn from a study of shared clonotypes between healthy human individuals. General observations from the study: Generation probabilities of non-shared clonotypes were lower (relative to those shared by all four donors).

The TCR originated in a man aged 25-40 years in good health. Sequencing used naive CD4+ T cells sorted from blood. Subset reported: CD45RA+ positively selected. The gene calls are TRBV27 and TRBJ2-7; 10 bases map to TRBD2. The CDR3 region has the DNA TGTGCCAGCAGTGAGCGGGAGGGCCTAAAGCAGTACTTC. It encodes CASSEREGLKQYF.